These T cell receptor beta chains were read from a single sample in a study of blood T cells in healthy people across ages. TCRdb redid the calling of the 5' RACE reads with MiXCR, one entry per CDR3 protein. Altogether hundreds of thousands of distinct CDR3 sequences are present, 20% to 25% being singletons, with the ten largest covering 9.4%. Separately, the same data were catalogued under a study of T cells of mothers and their children.

Sequencing was done on a sample of blood. These receptor sequences come from a boy aged 10-17 years in good health. Each CDR3 is given with its conserved first and last residue. A D gene is named only where the DNA matches it firmly. Size is omitted from some rows. Given values are once, few, many or a class for expanded clones.

TRBV4-1	few	TRBJ2-2	TRBD2	CASSQQAGGNTGELFF	TGCGCCAGCAGCCAACAAGCGGGAGGGAACACCGGGGAGCTGTTTTTT
TRBV29-1	.	TRBJ1-1	TRBD1	CSVHRGNTEAFF	TGCAGCGTACACAGGGGAAACACTGAAGCTTTCTTT
TRBV7-2	.	TRBJ1-5	.	CASSFSVLSQPQHF	TGTGCCAGCAGCTTTTCGGTTTTATCTCAGCCCCAGCATTTT
TRBV10-3	few	TRBJ2-1	TRBD2	CAISGPGTSGDEQFF	TGTGCCATCAGTGGCCCCGGGACTAGCGGGGATGAGCAGTTCTTC
TRBV5-5	few	TRBJ1-4	.	CASSLSQGYEKLFF	TGTGCCAGCAGCTTATCACAGGGATACGAAAAACTGTTTTTT
TRBV6-6	.	TRBJ2-7	TRBD2	CASSYSTSGSYEQYF	TGTGCCAGCAGTTATTCGACTAGCGGATCCTACGAGCAGTACTTC
TRBV2	few	TRBJ1-3	.	CASSEVPGNTIYF	TGTGCCAGCAGTGAGGTGCCTGGAAACACCATATATTTT
TRBV5-4	few	TRBJ2-1	.	CASSLSGLLYEQFF	TGTGCCAGCAGCCTTAGCGGCCTTTTGTATGAGCAGTTCTTC
TRBV12-3/TRBV12-4	.	TRBJ2-5	TRBD2	CASKIAGGQETQYF	TGTGCCAGCAAAATAGCGGGGGGCCAAGAGACCCAGTACTTC
TRBV7-9	few	TRBJ2-7	TRBD2	CASSPPLSGSYEQYF	TGTGCCAGCAGCCCCCCCCTTAGCGGGTCCTACGAGCAGTACTTC
TRBV5-1	few	TRBJ2-5	.	CASSLIAEQETQYF	TGCGCCAGCAGCTTGATAGCGGAACAAGAGACCCAGTACTTC
TRBV5-1	few	TRBJ2-7	.	CASSLRGPTSYEQYF	TGCGCCAGCAGCTTGAGAGGACCGACTTCCTACGAGCAGTACTTC
TRBV5-6	.	TRBJ2-7	TRBD1	CASSSPGQGAGEQYF	TGTGCCAGCAGCTCCCCGGGACAGGGGGCTGGCGAGCAGTACTTC
TRBV11-2	few	TRBJ2-2	.	CASSSGPFGGELFF	TGTGCCAGCAGCTCGGGACCATTCGGCGGGGAGCTGTTTTTT
TRBV11-3	.	TRBJ2-2	.	CASSISTGELFF	TGTGCCAGCAGCATTTCCACCGGGGAGCTGTTTTTT
TRBV6-5	many	TRBJ2-5	.	CASSYEGETQYF	TGTGCCAGCAGTTACGAGGGGGAGACCCAGTACTTC
TRBV10-3	few	TRBJ1-2	TRBD1	CAISEADRGVYGYTF	TGTGCCATCAGTGAGGCAGACAGGGGGGTCTATGGCTACACCTTC
TRBV5-1	.	TRBJ2-5	TRBD1	CASSLVAGQAQTQYF	TGCGCCAGCAGCTTGGTCGCGGGACAGGCCCAAACCCAGTACTTC
TRBV29-1	.	TRBJ1-1	.	CSVELGRTEAFF	TGCAGCGTTGAACTGGGCCGGACTGAAGCTTTCTTT
TRBV3-1	.	TRBJ2-7	.	CASSQLFDEQYF	TGTGCCAGCAGCCAACTTTTCGACGAGCAGTACTTC
TRBV5-1	many	TRBJ2-5	.	CASSLEGRMWGETQYF	TGCGCCAGCAGCTTAGAGGGCAGGATGTGGGGAGAGACCCAGTACTTC
TRBV28	few	TRBJ2-1	TRBD2	CASKASGSNEQFF	TGTGCCAGCAAGGCTAGCGGGAGTAATGAGCAGTTCTTC
TRBV3-1	few	TRBJ2-7	TRBD2	CASSQDREVTYEQYF	TGTGCCAGCAGCCAAGATCGGGAGGTAACCTACGAGCAGTACTTC
TRBV9	.	TRBJ1-5	.	CASSVGGGPQHF	TGTGCCAGCAGCGTAGGAGGAGGGCCCCAGCATTTT
TRBV4-1	few	TRBJ2-7	.	CASSRNPGTETYEQYF	TGCGCCAGCAGCCGGAATCCCGGGACGGAGACCTACGAGCAGTACTTC
TRBV24-1	few	TRBJ2-5	.	CATSDTQETQYF	TGTGCCACCAGTGACACCCAAGAGACCCAGTACTTC
TRBV20-1	.	TRBJ2-5	TRBD1	CSAGTDQGTQYF	TGCAGTGCTGGGACAGATCAAGGGACCCAGTACTTC
TRBV15	.	TRBJ1-4	.	CATSREAGKGKLFF	TGTGCCACCAGCAGAGAAGCAGGGAAGGGAAAACTGTTTTTT
TRBV6-5	.	TRBJ2-3	.	CASSYSRGGTQYF	TGTGCCAGCAGTTACTCGAGAGGGGGTACGCAGTATTTT
TRBV12-3/TRBV12-4	few	TRBJ2-7	.	CASSTGGVPSYEQYF	TGTGCCAGCAGCACCGGTGGGGTCCCCTCCTACGAGCAGTACTTC
TRBV28	few	TRBJ2-5	TRBD2	CASSLDRLAGVEQYF	TGTGCCAGCAGTTTGGATCGACTAGCGGGAGTTGAGCAGTACTTC
TRBV27	.	TRBJ1-6	TRBD1	CASRSGTEESPLHF	TGTGCCAGCAGATCCGGGACAGAGGAATCACCCCTCCACTTT
TRBV7-9	once	TRBJ2-2	TRBD1	CASSRGQGKSNTGELFF	TGTGCCAGCAGCAGGGGACAGGGAAAATCGAACACCGGGGAGCTGTTTTTT
TRBV20-1	.	TRBJ2-5	.	CSARDEGEYQETQYF	TGCAGTGCTAGAGATGAGGGAGAGTACCAAGAGACCCAGTACTTC
TRBV14	.	TRBJ2-5	TRBD2	CASSQWVAGGPETQYF	TGTGCCAGCAGCCAATGGGTAGCGGGGGGGCCCGAGACCCAGTACTTC
TRBV7-9	many	TRBJ2-6	.	CASSSYSGANVLTF	TGTGCCAGCAGCTCCTACTCTGGGGCCAACGTCCTGACTTTC
TRBV7-9	.	TRBJ2-7	.	CASSPHPGKPSYEQYF	TGTGCCAGCAGCCCCCACCCAGGGAAACCCTCCTACGAGCAGTACTTC
TRBV20-1	.	TRBJ1-1	.	CSASRLTEAFF	TGCAGTGCTAGCAGGCTCACGGAAGCTTTCTTT
TRBV25-1	once	TRBJ1-4	TRBD1	CASSDSSGTGYSEKLFF	TGTGCCAGCAGTGACAGTTCTGGGACAGGGTACTCGGAAAAACTGTTTTTT
TRBV28	.	TRBJ2-7	TRBD1	CASSLSRQGSSYEQYF	TGTGCCAGCAGTTTATCCCGACAGGGAAGCTCCTACGAGCAGTACTTC